This TCR beta chain was recovered during a study of T cell repertoires in cytomegalovirus infection. About the study: Recently identified HLA-C-restricted CMV epitopes were among the peptides used. Indicated by public TCR beta signatures were CMV infection and matching HLA type. Study results and limitations: Carriage of CMV together with the relevant HLA was identifiable through cumulative public TCR beta family frequency. Across the ex vivo response, the dominant clonotypes were HLA-C-restricted CMV-specific TCR beta clonotypes.

TCRdb reprocessed the reads via MiXCR and lists one record per CDR3 protein. This sample yields about 500,000 distinct CDR3 sequences, of which 30% to 35% are seen a single time; roughly 17% belongs to the top ten. This clonotype has only a few counts. The antigen is not known. The germline gives CDR1 LNHDA, CDR2 SQIVND (reference sequence). This CDR3 spans 15 amino acids. Unmatched junction bases numbered 10, after V lost 8 bases and J lost 3 bases. The origin of this receptor is a human donor in good health (CMV status not recorded). Some clones in this sample may be carry-over from other donors' samples. The chain combines TRBV19 with TRBJ1-5; 7 nucleotides line up with TRBD1. The sequences come from cultured PBMCs, collected from culture after CMV antigen stimulation. CDR3: CASGTRGGLNQPQHF. DNA for the CDR3: TGTGCCAGTGGGACCCGAGGGGGCCTCAATCAGCCCCAGCATTTT.